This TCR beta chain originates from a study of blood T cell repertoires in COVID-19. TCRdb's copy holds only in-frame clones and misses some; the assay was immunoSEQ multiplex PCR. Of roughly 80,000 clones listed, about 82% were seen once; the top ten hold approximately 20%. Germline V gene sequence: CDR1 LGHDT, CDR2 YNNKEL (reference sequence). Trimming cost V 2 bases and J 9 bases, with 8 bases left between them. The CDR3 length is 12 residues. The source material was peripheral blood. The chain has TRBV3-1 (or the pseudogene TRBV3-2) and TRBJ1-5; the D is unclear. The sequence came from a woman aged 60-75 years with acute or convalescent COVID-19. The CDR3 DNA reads TGTGCCAGCAGCCAACAGACGGGGCCCCAGCATTTT. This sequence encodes CASSQQTGPQHF.